The 30 T cell receptor beta chains presented below share a single source sample, sequenced in a study of T cell repertoires in cytomegalovirus infection. MiXCR, applied by TCRdb to the reads, yields one record per CDR3 protein. The sample has around 740,000 distinct CDR3 sequences; roughly a third are singletons. The specimen sequenced was PBMCs. These receptors were taken from a human donor in good health (CMV status not recorded). Some clones in this sample may be carry-over from other donors' samples.

V gene TRBV5-4 combines with J gene TRBJ2-3; the match to TRBD2 covers 7 bases. Unmatched junction bases numbered 11, after V lost 4 bases and J lost 0 bases. This CDR3 comprises 17 residues. The germline V gene encodes CDR1 SGHNT and CDR2 YYREEE (reference sequence). The CDR3 DNA is TGTGCCAGCAGCGGGGCTAGCGGAGCTCCTAGCACAGATACGCAGTATTTT. Its protein product is CASSGASGAPSTDTQYF. Using reference TRBV5-4 and TRBJ2-3 for the parts outside the CDR3, the full variable domain is ETGVTQSPTHLIKTRGQQVTLRCSSQSGHNTVSWYQQALGQGPQFIFQYYREEENGRGNFPPRFSGLQFPNYSSELNVNALELDDSALYLCASSGASGAPSTDTQYFGPGTRLTVL.

This clonotype was observed at least ten times. The chain couples TRBV7-8 to TRBJ1-2, with D hard to call. This CDR3 is built from 16 residues. V was cut by 5 bases and J by 2 bases, with 18 bases left in between. The germline gives CDR1 SGHVS, CDR2 FQNEAQ. The CDR3 is CASSPRSVGANYGYTF. The CDR3 DNA reads TGTGCCAGCAGCCCCCGTTCAGTCGGTGCGAACTATGGCTACACCTTC.

The V call is TRBV12-3 or TRBV12-4, the J call TRBJ1-2; D possibly corresponds to TRBD1 (5 bases). This CDR3 spans 13 amino acids. V shed 3 bases and J shed 4 bases, with 9 bases lying between them. Written as DNA, the CDR3 is TGTGCCAGCAGTTTTGTACAGGCCTATGGCTACACCTTC. Protein sequence: CASSFVQAYGYTF.

The rearrangement uses TRBV7-2 and TRBJ2-7; TRBD1 matches 7 bases. This CDR3 spans 16 amino acids. CDR1 and CDR2 from the germline V gene are SGHTA and FQGNSA. V trimming: 1 base; J trimming: 2 bases; junction bases outside the gene matches: 8. In DNA form, the CDR3 reads TGTGCCAGCAGCTTAGAGGGACAGAAATTAACCTACGAGCAGTACTTC. Translation gives CASSLEGQKLTYEQYF.

The chain uses TRBV19 and TRBJ2-1; tentative D call: TRBD2 (5 bases). V lost 6 bases and J 1 base, leaving 13 bases between the germline ends. In germline, CDR1 is LNHDA, CDR2 SQIVND (reference sequence). This CDR3 has 15 residues. CDR3 in amino acids: CASSSGRSSYNEQFF. The CDR3 nucleotides read TGTGCCAGTAGCAGCGGCCGGTCATCCTACAATGAGCAGTTCTTC.

A remark on this clonotype: Since no conserved phenylalanine or tryptophan closes the CDR3, a read error is the likely cause. This chain connects TRBV7-6 to TRBJ2-5; possibly TRBD2 for D (5 bases). Germline lookup yields CDR1 SGHVS and CDR2 FNYEAQ. The CDR3 length is 15 residues. The CDR3 loop is CASSPRETIQVTQYS. CDR3 DNA sequence: TGTGCCAGCAGCCCGAGGGAGACGATTCAAGTGACCCAGTACTCC.

This clonotype was counted only a few times. The J gene is TRBJ2-5, the V gene TRBV20-1; no clear D. Germline V gives CDR1 DFQATT, CDR2 SNEGSKA (reference sequence). The CDR3 is made up of 15 amino acids. Trimming cost V 4 bases and J 2 bases, with 17 bases left between them. DNA of the CDR3: TGCAGTGCTATCACAGCCAGCCGATTACAAGAGACCCAGTACTTC. Its translation: CSAITASRLQETQYF.

The chain joins TRBV4-1 to TRBJ2-7; tentative D call: TRBD1 (5 bases). This CDR3 is built from 14 residues. Germline V gives CDR1 MGHRA, CDR2 YSYEKL. V lost 1 base to trimming and J lost 7 bases, with 14 bases between them. The CDR3 protein is CASSQVGVVGEQYF. The CDR3 DNA reads as TGCGCCAGCAGCCAAGTAGGGGTCGTGGGTGAGCAGTACTTC.

As to this clonotype: Here the CDR3 omits its conserved ending phenylalanine or tryptophan, so a read error is the likely source. The J gene is TRBJ2-1, the V gene TRBV7-2; 10 bases line up with TRBD2. V was pared by 5 bases and J by 6 bases, with 7 bases of the junction left unmatched. The V gene's germline CDR1 is SGHTA and CDR2 FQGNSA. CDR3 length equals 15 residues. CDR3 sequence (DNA): TGTGCCAGCAGCCAAACTAGCGGGGAAGGCAATGAGCAGTTCTTA. Its translation: CASSQTSGEGNEQFL.

The rearrangement joins TRBV6-4 to TRBJ2-1; 7 nucleotides agree with TRBD2. The CDR3 is 13 residues long. From germline, CDR1 is MRHNA and CDR2 SNTAGT. V trimming: 5 bases; J trimming: 10 bases; junction bases outside the gene matches: 8. CDR3 amino acids: CASSRSGNGEQFF. In nucleotides, the CDR3 is TGTGCCAGCAGTCGGAGCGGGAATGGGGAGCAGTTCTTC.

Concerning this clonotype: This may stem from a read error, because a much larger clone lies one nucleotide away. The gene calls are TRBV7-2 and TRBJ2-3, with D perhaps TRBD1 (6 bases). The CDR3 loop spans 15 amino acids. Trimming left V 5 bases short and J 2 bases short, with 14 bases between. Per the germline V gene, CDR1 is SGHTA and CDR2 is FQGNSA. CDR3 nucleotides: TGTGCCAGCAGCGCTCGGACAGCTAACACAGATACGCAGTATTTT. Translating it yields CASSARTANTDTQYF.

This clonotype was counted a few times. This chain links TRBV25-1 with TRBJ1-1; unclear D gene. Trimming removed 2 bases from V and 6 bases from J, with 7 bases in between. Germline CDR1 reads MGHDK; CDR2 reads SYGVNS. This CDR3 has 12 residues. The CDR3 sequence: CASSEAPAEAFF. For the CDR3, the DNA is TGTGCCAGCAGTGAAGCCCCCGCTGAAGCTTTCTTT.

V and J are TRBV20-1 and TRBJ1-1; D possibly corresponds to TRBD1 (5 bases). The CDR3 totals 14 residues. With 0 bases removed from V and 10 bases from J, the gap between germline ends came to 18 bases. Germline V lookup: CDR1 DFQATT, CDR2 SNEGSKA (reference sequence). The CDR3 sequence: CSARDIQGASRAFF. DNA for the CDR3: TGCAGTGCTAGAGATATTCAGGGAGCCTCAAGAGCTTTCTTT.

In regard to this clonotype: One end of the junction varies from germline; a read error may be responsible. The J gene is TRBJ2-1, the V gene TRBV7-6; D unresolved. This CDR3 region has 12 residues. Germline lookup yields CDR1 SGHVS and CDR2 FNYEAQ. The CDR3 DNA sequence: TGTGCCATCAGCTTAGTACAAAATGAGCATTTCTTC. As protein: CAISLVQNEHFF.

A few counts support this clonotype. V is TRBV7-9 and J is TRBJ1-6, with a weak D call TRBD1 (6 bases). The CDR3 spans 16 residues. V shed 2 bases and J shed 7 bases, with 15 bases lying between them. Germline CDR1 SEHNR, CDR2 FQNEAQ (reference sequence). This CDR3 reads CASSLSPTGTNSPLHF. DNA for the CDR3: TGTGCCAGCAGCTTATCACCAACAGGGACAAATTCACCCCTCCACTTT.

This CDR3 is CASSPAGSVVPTF. The CDR3 nucleotides read TGTGCCAGCAGCCCCGCCGGGTCCGTCGTTCCCACCTTC. The chain employs TRBV28 and TRBJ1-2; D unclear. This CDR3 comprises 13 residues. The V and J ends lost 6 bases and 13 bases respectively, with 21 bases between them. Germline CDR1 and CDR2: MDHEN and SYDVKM.

This clonotype was seen a few times. V gene TRBV11-3 combines with J gene TRBJ1-3, with 9 bases matching TRBD1. The CDR3 extends over 15 amino acids. V shed 5 bases, J shed 2 bases, and the junction held 4 bases outside the gene matches. Germline V gene lookup returns CDR1 SGHNT and CDR2 YENEEA. CDR3 region: CASSLGDRAGNTIYF. Here the CDR3 DNA reads TGTGCCAGCAGCCTCGGGGACAGGGCTGGAAACACCATATATTTT.

This clonotype has just a few counts. V usage is TRBV6-8 and J usage is TRBJ1-4, with a possible D match to TRBD1 (5 bases). There are 16 residues in the CDR3. The V gene lost 2 bases and the J gene lost 5 bases, with 15 bases spanning the gap. CDR1 and CDR2 from the germline V gene are MNHGY and SAAAGT. The CDR3 DNA follows: TGTGCCAGCAGTTACCCTAGGGACTCTTGGAATGAAAAACTGTTTTTT. Its translation: CASSYPRDSWNEKLFF.

The chain joins TRBV19 to TRBJ1-2, with a weak D call TRBD1 (5 bases). The ends were cut back, 11 bases at V and 4 bases at J, with 11 bases in the middle. The CDR3 consists of 11 residues. Looked up from germline, CDR1 is LNHDA and CDR2 is SQIVND (reference sequence). This chain's CDR3 is CAAGLGYGYTF. The CDR3 region has the DNA TGTGCCGCAGGGTTGGGCTATGGCTACACCTTC.

J is TRBJ2-5 and V is TRBV7-2; possible D gene TRBD2, 5 bases. V shed 0 bases and J shed 9 bases, with 20 bases lying between them. Germline V gene data show CDR1 as SGHTA and CDR2 as FQGNSA. The CDR3 loop spans 16 amino acids. In DNA, the CDR3 is TGTGCCAGCAGCTTAGCGAATGTCAGCCAGTGGGAGCCCCAGTACTTC. It codes for CASSLANVSQWEPQYF.

This clonotype was seen many times. The gene calls are TRBV7-2 and TRBJ2-3, with 7 bases fitting TRBD1. CDR1 SGHTA and CDR2 FQGNSA come from the germline V gene. The junction had 9 bases not matched to a gene; V was cut back by 5 bases and J by 1 base. This CDR3 has 16 residues. CDR3 loop: CASSKTPGQRTDTQYF. The DNA for the CDR3 is TGTGCCAGCAGCAAGACACCGGGACAGCGCACAGATACGCAGTATTTT.

The V and J genes are TRBV4-2 and TRBJ2-6; 11 bases align to TRBD2. Germline trimming cut 3 bases from V and 2 bases from J; bases unmatched to any gene: 3. CDR3 length: 17 residues. The V gene's germline CDR1 is LGHNA and CDR2 YNFKEQ. The CDR3 nucleotides read TGTGCCAGCAGCCAGGGACTAGCGGCGGCTGGGGCCAACGTCCTGACTTTC. Translating gives CASSQGLAAAGANVLTF.

To note about this clonotype: A much larger clone differs by one base, so this may be a read error. The V call is TRBV7-6, the J call TRBJ1-1, with D hard to call. The CDR3 is 13 amino acids. In germline, CDR1 is SGHVS, CDR2 FNYEAQ. Trimming cost V 9 bases and J 3 bases, with 14 bases left between them. CDR3 DNA sequence: TGTGCCAGGAGCCCCGGGCGGTACACTGAAGCTTTCTTT. Translated: CARSPGRYTEAFF.

The V call is TRBV29-1, the J call TRBJ2-1, with D perhaps TRBD2 (6 bases). CDR1 is SQVTM and CDR2 is ANQGSEA in the germline V gene. V was shortened by 3 bases and J by 7 bases, with 16 bases between the two germline ends. CDR3 length: 14 amino acids. CDR3 loop: CSVERREKRNEQFF. In DNA form, the CDR3 reads TGCAGCGTTGAGAGACGGGAGAAGCGGAATGAGCAGTTCTTC.

This clonotype occurred many times. This chain connects TRBV7-6 to TRBJ2-1, with a possible D match to TRBD1 (6 bases). The CDR3 is 15 residues long. Trimming stripped 1 base from V and 0 bases from J, with 7 bases between. The germline V gene encodes CDR1 SGHVS and CDR2 FNYEAQ. The CDR3 here is CASSLETGSYNEQFF. In DNA form, the CDR3 reads TGTGCCAGCAGCTTAGAGACAGGCTCCTACAATGAGCAGTTCTTC.

This clonotype was observed at least ten times. The chain uses TRBV10-3 and TRBJ1-3; 8 bases map to TRBD1. Germline loops: CDR1 ENHRY, CDR2 SYGVKD. Losses at the gene ends were 5 bases for V and 4 bases for J; bases not matched to a gene: 4. There are 14 residues in the CDR3. The CDR3 bases are TGTGCCATCAGTCGGGACAGGTTCGGAAACACCATATATTTT. It specifies CAISRDRFGNTIYF.

This clonotype was found a few times. This rearrangement joins TRBV12-5 to TRBJ2-1; unclear D gene. This CDR3 region has 11 residues. Per germline, CDR1 LGHNT and CDR2 FRNRAP. The germline V and J ends were trimmed by 7 bases and 4 bases, with 5 bases remaining between them. The CDR3 is CASANYNEQFF. The CDR3 coding sequence is TGTGCTAGTGCGAATTACAATGAGCAGTTCTTC.

This chain joins TRBV6-6 and TRBJ1-6; 8 nucleotides align to TRBD1. With 6 bases clipped from V and 7 bases from J, the junction kept 11 bases outside the gene matches. The CDR3 consists of 16 residues. Germline loops: CDR1 MNHNY, CDR2 SVGAGI (reference sequence). The CDR3 loop is CASRATQGAWNSPLHF. The CDR3 nucleotides are TGTGCCAGCAGAGCCACCCAGGGGGCCTGGAATTCACCCCTCCACTTT.

This clonotype has at least ten counts. V usage is TRBV28 and J usage is TRBJ2-7; 7 nucleotides agree with TRBD1. V trimming: 2 bases; J trimming: 3 bases; junction bases outside the gene matches: 4. Germline CDR1 MDHEN, CDR2 SYDVKM. The CDR3 totals 14 residues. The DNA of the CDR3 is TGTGCCAGCAGTTTAAACAGGGGACGCTACGAGCAGTACTTC. It encodes CASSLNRGRYEQYF. Drawing the rest from reference TRBV28 and TRBJ2-7, the complete variable domain is DVKVTQSSRYLVKRTGEKVFLECVQDMDHENMFWYRQDPGLGLRLIYFSYDVKMKEKGDIPEGYSVSREKKERFSLILESASTNQTSMYLCASSLNRGRYEQYFGPGTRLTVT.

This clonotype has just a few counts. This rearrangement joins TRBV4-1 to TRBJ1-5; 10 bases align to TRBD1. This CDR3 contains 16 residues. Germline lookup yields CDR1 MGHRA and CDR2 YSYEKL. V was pared by 1 base and J by 6 bases, with 6 bases of the junction left unmatched. CDR3 protein: CASSQGGTGAGQPQHF. CDR3 coding DNA: TGCGCCAGCAGCCAAGGGGGGACAGGGGCAGGTCAGCCCCAGCATTTT.